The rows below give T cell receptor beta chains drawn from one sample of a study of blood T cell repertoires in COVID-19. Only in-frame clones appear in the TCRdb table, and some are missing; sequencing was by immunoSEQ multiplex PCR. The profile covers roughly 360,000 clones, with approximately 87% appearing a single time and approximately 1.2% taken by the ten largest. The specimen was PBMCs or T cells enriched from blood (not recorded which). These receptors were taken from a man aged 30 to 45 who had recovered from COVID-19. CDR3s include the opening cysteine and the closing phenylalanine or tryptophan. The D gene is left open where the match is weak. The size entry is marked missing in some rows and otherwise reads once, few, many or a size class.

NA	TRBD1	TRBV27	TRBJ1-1	CASTLRTGGANTEAFF	TGTGCCAGCACGCTCCGGACAGGGGGCGCGAACACTGAAGCTTTCTTT
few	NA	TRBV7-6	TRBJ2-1	CASSLTRQLHNEQFF	TGTGCCAGCAGCCTCACCAGACAGCTCCACAATGAGCAGTTCTTC
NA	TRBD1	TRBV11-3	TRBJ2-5	CASSRQGQETQYF	TGTGCCAGCAGCCGACAGGGCCAAGAGACCCAGTACTTC
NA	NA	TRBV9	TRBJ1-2	CASSGMTDHYGYTF	TGTGCCAGCAGCGGAATGACAGACCACTATGGCTACACCTTC
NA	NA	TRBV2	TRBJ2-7	CATRRSSYEQYF	TGTGCCACCAGGAGGAGCTCCTACGAGCAGTACTTC
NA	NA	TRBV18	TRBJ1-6	CASSPMGDSPLHF	TGTGCCAGCTCACCAATGGGCGATTCACCCCTCCACTTT
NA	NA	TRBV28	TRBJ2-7	CASSLWGQGYYEQYF	TGTGCCAGCAGTTTATGGGGCCAGGGGTACTACGAGCAGTACTTC
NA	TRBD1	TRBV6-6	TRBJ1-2	CASRTKRMDRGEGYTF	TGTGCCAGCAGAACTAAGAGGATGGACAGGGGCGAAGGCTACACCTTC
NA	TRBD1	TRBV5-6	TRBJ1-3	CASSRLDREQSAIYF	TGTGCCAGCAGCCGCCTGGACAGGGAACAATCGGCCATATATTTT
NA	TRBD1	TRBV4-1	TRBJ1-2	CASSQEIRQGIGGYTF	TGCGCCAGCAGCCAAGAAATACGACAGGGAATCGGTGGCTACACCTTC
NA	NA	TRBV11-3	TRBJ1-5	CASSQPPDSYSNQPQHF	TGTGCCAGCAGCCAACCACCGGACAGTTATAGCAATCAGCCCCAGCATTTT
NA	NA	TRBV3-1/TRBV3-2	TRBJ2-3	CASSHRGLSRDTQYF	TGTGCCAGCAGCCACCGGGGGTTATCGAGAGATACGCAGTATTTT
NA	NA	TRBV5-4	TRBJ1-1	CASSFLGARPEAFF	TGTGCCAGCAGCTTCTTGGGGGCGCGGCCTGAAGCTTTCTTT
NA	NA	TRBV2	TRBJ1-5	CASSEGRSNQPQHF	TGTGCCAGCAGTGAAGGGAGGAGTAATCAGCCCCAGCATTTT
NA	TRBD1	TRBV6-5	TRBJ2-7	CASSRQTGIVYEQYF	TGTGCCAGCAGTCGACAGACAGGGATCGTCTACGAGCAGTACTTC
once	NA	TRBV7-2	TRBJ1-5	CASSQMRDSNQPQHF	TGTGCCAGCAGCCAAATGCGGGATAGCAATCAGCCCCAGCATTTT
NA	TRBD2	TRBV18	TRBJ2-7	CASSQWGLADIYEQYF	TGTGCCAGCTCCCAGTGGGGACTAGCAGATATCTACGAGCAGTACTTC
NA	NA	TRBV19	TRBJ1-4	CASSTGEKKLFF	TGTGCCAGTAGTACAGGGGAGAAAAAACTGTTTTTT
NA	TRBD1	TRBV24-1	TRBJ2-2	CATSEGRTGNTGELFF	TGTGCCACCAGCGAGGGCAGGACAGGGAACACCGGGGAGCTGTTTTTT
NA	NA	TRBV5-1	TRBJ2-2	CASSPGPGTPNTGELFF	TGCGCCAGCAGCCCTGGTCCCGGGACACCGAACACCGGGGAGCTGTTTTTT
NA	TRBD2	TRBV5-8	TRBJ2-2	CASSVPPGLARTGELFF	TGTGCCAGCAGCGTTCCACCGGGACTAGCTCGGACCGGGGAGCTGTTTTTT
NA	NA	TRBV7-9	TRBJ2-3	CASRLWGEWTDTQYF	TGTGCCAGCAGACTTTGGGGGGAATGGACAGATACGCAGTATTTT
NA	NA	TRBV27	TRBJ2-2	CASSLRRGGELFF	TGTGCCAGCAGTTTACGCAGGGGCGGGGAGCTGTTTTTT
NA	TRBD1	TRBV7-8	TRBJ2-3	CASSLGQGTEVTDTQYF	TGTGCCAGCAGCTTAGGTCAAGGGACAGAGGTCACAGATACGCAGTATTTT
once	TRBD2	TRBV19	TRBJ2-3	CASSQRILAGGRTDTQYF	TGTGCCAGTTCTCAAAGGATTCTAGCGGGGGGCCGCACAGATACGCAGTATTTT
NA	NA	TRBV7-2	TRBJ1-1	CASSLAQLETEAFF	TGTGCCAGCAGCCTCGCCCAACTGGAGACTGAAGCTTTCTTT
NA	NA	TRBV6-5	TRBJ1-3	CASSYSDAGSGNTIYF	TGTGCCAGCAGTTACTCGGACGCGGGTTCTGGAAACACCATATATTTT
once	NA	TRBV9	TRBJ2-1	CASSVGTGENEQFF	TGTGCCAGCAGCGTAGGTACCGGTGAGAATGAGCAGTTCTTC